The clone carrying this TCR beta chain was recorded only once. Its target is not known. V was shortened by 4 bases and J by 4 bases, with 21 bases between the two germline ends. The CDR3 is made up of 17 amino acids. CDR1 and CDR2 from the germline V gene are KGHSY and FQNENV. This sample stems from a study of cytomegalovirus exposure and HLA in healthy donors. Findings and caveats of the study: 150 to 200 TCR beta chains were listed as cytomegalovirus-associated. Some public TCRs appeared in many individuals, while most sequences were rare.

Only in-frame clones appear in the TCRdb table, and some are missing; sequencing was by immunoSEQ multiplex PCR. The data contain under 65,000 clones, more than 70% of them singletons. The sample consisted of PBMCs. The TCR comes from a woman aged 18-29 years in good health and CMV-seropositive. This chain uses TRBV16 with TRBJ2-3; the D is unclear. The CDR3 sequence: CASSPKLSAVAADTQYF. In DNA, the CDR3 is TGTGCCAGCAGCCCTAAACTTTCAGCAGTGGCGGCAGATACGCAGTATTTT.